Shown below are 20 T cell receptor beta chains from a single sample sequenced in a study of T cell repertoires in cytomegalovirus infection. TCRdb itself ran the reads through MiXCR, one entry per CDR3 protein. The sample consists of about 460,000 distinct CDR3 sequences, approximately 11% of them appearing once. The sequenced material came from PBMCs. These receptors were obtained from a human donor in good health (CMV status not recorded). Some clones in this sample may be carry-over from other donors' samples.

This clonotype was observed a few times. The rearrangement joins TRBV20-1 to TRBJ1-5; D uncertain. The CDR3 totals 14 residues. The V and J ends lost 0 bases and 7 bases respectively, with 13 bases between them. CDR1 and CDR2 from the germline V gene are DFQATT and SNEGSKA (reference sequence). The CDR3 is CSAREGGLGQPQHF. CDR3 coding DNA: TGCAGTGCTAGAGAAGGAGGGTTGGGGCAGCCCCAGCATTTT.

This clonotype was counted at least ten times. The J gene is TRBJ1-3, the V gene TRBV7-2; D is possibly TRBD1 (6 bases). The germline V gene has CDR1 SGHTA and CDR2 FQGNSA. Trimming stripped 1 base from V and 4 bases from J, with 11 bases between. The CDR3 has 15 amino acids. The CDR3 DNA reads TGTGCCAGCAGCTTAGTGGTCGGACAGGGAAACACCATATATTTT. It encodes CASSLVVGQGNTIYF. Full variable domain (rest looked up from reference TRBV7-2 and TRBJ1-3): GAGVSQSPSNKVTEKGKDVELRCDPISGHTALYWYRQSLGQGLEFLIYFQGNSAPDKSGLPSDRFSAERTGGSVSTLTIQRTQQEDSAVYLCASSLVVGQGNTIYFGEGSWLTVV.

At least ten counts were recorded for this clonotype. This rearrangement joins TRBV7-2 to TRBJ2-7; 11 nucleotides match TRBD2. After removal of 5 bases from V and 7 bases from J, the junction contained 16 bases not matched to a gene. Germline lookup yields CDR1 SGHTA and CDR2 FQGNSA. This CDR3 has 17 residues. In DNA form, the CDR3 reads TGTGCCAGCAGCCCGGAACTAGCGGGAGCGCTTAGTAAGGAGCAGTACTTC. It codes for CASSPELAGALSKEQYF.

Ten or more counts support this clonotype. The V gene is TRBV7-9, the J gene TRBJ1-1; D uncertain. Per the germline V gene, CDR1 is SEHNR and CDR2 is FQNEAQ (reference sequence). There are 14 residues in the CDR3. The V end lost 4 bases, the J end lost 1 base, and 10 bases lay between the germline ends. CDR3 sequence: CASSSEWGNTEAFF. The DNA of the CDR3 is TGTGCCAGCAGCTCCGAGTGGGGGAACACTGAAGCTTTCTTT.

Many counts were recorded for this clonotype. J is TRBJ1-2 and V is TRBV14; TRBD1 might be the D (6 bases). The CDR3 length is 16 residues. Trimming stripped 4 bases from V and 0 bases from J, with 15 bases between. The V gene's germline CDR1 is SGHDN and CDR2 FVKESK. The CDR3 nucleotides read TGTGCCAGCAGCCCCTTACAGGGATCGGCTAACTATGGCTACACCTTC. Amino acid sequence: CASSPLQGSANYGYTF.

This clonotype was counted at least ten times. V gene TRBV7-9 combines with J gene TRBJ1-1; TRBD1 matches 11 bases. This CDR3 spans 13 amino acids. V shed 5 bases and J 9 bases; nucleotides not matched to a gene: 5. Germline-derived CDR1 and CDR2 are SEHNR and FQNEAQ (reference sequence). DNA of the CDR3: TGTGCCAGCAGCCCGGGGACAGGGGGAAAAGCTTTCTTT. It is translated as CASSPGTGGKAFF.

The rearrangement joins TRBV5-8 to TRBJ1-1, with D possibly TRBD1 on 5 matching bases. CDR1 and CDR2 from the germline V gene are SGHTS and YDEGEE. There are 15 residues in the CDR3. Between the trimmed V and J ends, which lost 4 bases and 0 bases, there was a span of 13 bases. Written as DNA, the CDR3 is TGTGCCAGCAGCCTCAGGGTTGTCATGAACACTGAAGCTTTCTTT. Protein: CASSLRVVMNTEAFF.

V usage is TRBV28 and J usage is TRBJ2-3; TRBD2 matches at 8 bases. This CDR3 contains 16 residues. Germline CDR1 MDHEN, CDR2 SYDVKM. V was clipped by 5 bases and J by 2 bases; unmatched bases: 9. Here the CDR3 DNA reads TGTGCCAGCAGTAGGGGGGCTAGCGGGCTCACAGATACGCAGTATTTT. Translated, it gives CASSRGASGLTDTQYF.

This clonotype was seen only a few times. J is TRBJ1-1 and V is TRBV20-1, with D perhaps matching TRBD1 (5 bases). V was trimmed by 8 bases and J by 4 bases, leaving 17 bases between them. The V gene's germline CDR1 is DFQATT and CDR2 SNEGSKA (reference sequence). The CDR3 has 13 amino acids. The CDR3, as DNA: TGCAGTCCTGCCCCGGGGGATGCCACTGAAGCTTTCTTT. This gives the protein CSPAPGDATEAFF.

Ten or more counts support this clonotype. The rearrangement uses TRBV7-2 and TRBJ1-4; D possibly corresponds to TRBD1 (5 bases). Germline V gives CDR1 SGHTA, CDR2 FQGNSA. This CDR3 comprises 10 residues. CDR3 in amino acids: CGGTHEKLFF. The CDR3 region has the DNA TGTGGCGGGACGCACGAAAAACTGTTTTTT.

This clonotype has a single count. The chain recombines TRBV20-1 with TRBJ1-4, with TRBD1 as a possible D gene (5 bases). Trimming took 0 bases from V and 8 from J, leaving 19 bases between them. The CDR3 is 16 amino acids. From germline, CDR1 is DFQATT and CDR2 SNEGSKA (reference sequence). Here the CDR3 DNA reads TGCAGTGCTAGAGACCTTCAGGGCACGGAGTCGGAAAAACTGTTTTTT. It codes for CSARDLQGTESEKLFF.

The sample holds many counts of this clonotype. The CDR3 bases are TGTGCCATCAGGACTGACAGGATAATGAACACTGAAGCTTTCTTT. Translating it yields CAIRTDRIMNTEAFF. The genes are TRBV10-3 and TRBJ1-1, with a tentative D call TRBD1 (6 bases). Germline V CDR1 and CDR2: ENHRY, SYGVKD. V lost 6 bases, J lost 0 bases, and 14 bases lay in between. This CDR3 has 15 amino acids.

At least ten counts were recorded for this clonotype. The chain combines TRBV7-2 with TRBJ1-1; 7 nucleotides align to TRBD1. The V gene's germline CDR1 is SGHTA and CDR2 FQGNSA. The V segment lost 5 bases and the J segment 7 bases; nucleotides outside the gene matches: 13. This CDR3 is built from 15 residues. The CDR3 is CASSRGGGESREAFF. The CDR3 DNA reads TGTGCCAGCAGCCGAGGGGGCGGGGAGAGCCGTGAAGCTTTCTTT.

The chain is built from TRBV12-3 or TRBV12-4 and TRBJ1-2, with TRBD1 as a possible D gene (6 bases). This CDR3 has 16 residues. The V and J ends lost 1 base and 4 bases respectively, with 16 bases between them. CDR3: CASSLDRVSSPYGYTF. CDR3 DNA sequence: TGTGCCAGCAGTTTAGACAGGGTCTCGTCTCCCTATGGCTACACCTTC.

This chain connects TRBV2 to TRBJ2-1, with 8 bases matching TRBD2. The CDR3 is 17 amino acids. The junction had 5 bases not matched to a gene; V was cut back by 1 base and J by 0 bases. Per the germline V gene, CDR1 is SNHLY and CDR2 is FYNNEI. In DNA, the CDR3 is TGTGCCAGCAGTGAAGGAGGCGGGGGGCGCTCCTACAATGAGCAGTTCTTC. Protein sequence: CASSEGGGGRSYNEQFF.

This clonotype was counted many times. V is TRBV27 and J is TRBJ1-1; TRBD1 agrees at 9 bases. Germline V lookup: CDR1 MNHEY, CDR2 SMNVEV (reference sequence). J lost 11 bases, V lost 0 bases, and 10 bases had no gene match. The CDR3 contains 15 residues. The CDR3 coding sequence is TGTGCCAGCAGTTTATCTTACCGGACAGGGGAAAGGGCTTTCTTT. Translated: CASSLSYRTGERAFF.

The gene calls are TRBV27 and TRBJ2-7; 8 positions agree with TRBD2. Unmatched junction bases numbered 9, after V lost 0 bases and J lost 2 bases. The CDR3 runs to 17 residues. Germline assignment: CDR1 MNHEY and CDR2 SMNVEV (reference sequence). As DNA, the CDR3 is TGTGCCAGCAGTTTATCGCGGGGGGTCATGGTTGCCTACGAGCAGTACTTC. It yields the protein CASSLSRGVMVAYEQYF.

This clonotype has a count of ten or more. CDR3 protein: CASSLRQGANYEQYF. CDR3 in DNA: TGTGCCAGCAGTTTGAGACAGGGGGCGAACTACGAGCAGTACTTC. This sequence joins TRBV28 and TRBJ2-7, with TRBD1 matching 10 bases. Trimming at V came to 3 bases and at J to 3 bases, leaving 5 bases not matched to a gene. Germline V gene data show CDR1 as MDHEN and CDR2 as SYDVKM. The CDR3 is made up of 15 amino acids.

This chain connects TRBV20-1 to TRBJ2-3, with 14 bases matching TRBD2. In germline, CDR1 is DFQATT, CDR2 SNEGSKA (reference sequence). V was pared by 6 bases and J by 9 bases, with 8 bases of the junction left unmatched. The CDR3 runs to 14 residues. The CDR3 DNA sequence: TGCAGTGCCGTGACTAGCGGGGGGGCTGGGACGCAGTATTTT. Its translation: CSAVTSGGAGTQYF.

This clonotype came up many times. This chain joins TRBV7-8 and TRBJ2-5; the D call may be TRBD1 or TRBD2 (6 bases each). Trimming took 5 bases from V and 2 from J, leaving 21 bases between them. The CDR3 extends over 17 amino acids. Germline loops: CDR1 SGHVS, CDR2 FQNEAQ. The CDR3 DNA reads as TGTGCCAGCAGCCGTGTGATGGTTGGGGGGCCGCAAGAGACCCAGTACTTC. This gives the protein CASSRVMVGGPQETQYF.